Within the sample, the clone carrying this T cell receptor (beta chain) is medium-sized. Its matching antigen is unknown. The sample is drawn from a study of metastatic and nonmetastatic thyroid tumors. Study-level points and caveats: Significantly greater TCR beta diversity was reportedly found in malignant thyroid tumors than in benign nodules (in blood and tumor).

Among the patients, none had received any treatment before thyroid surgery. TCRdb re-called the PCR reads with MiXCR. The sample lists around 40,000 clones; roughly a sixth were seen once. CDR3 length: 14 residues. Trimming left V 7 bases short and J 0 bases short, with 10 bases between. Looked up from germline, CDR1 is LNHDA and CDR2 is SQIVND (reference sequence). The receptor was derived from a male donor with papillary thyroid cancer or a benign thyroid nodule (not recorded which). Some clones in this sample may be carry-over from other donors' samples. Sequenced sample: blood. The gene calls are TRBV19 and TRBJ1-5; D remains ambiguous. CDR3 loop: CASKHTSSNQPQHF. CDR3 bases: TGTGCCAGTAAGCACACCTCTAGCAATCAGCCCCAGCATTTT. Looking up the rest from reference TRBV19 and TRBJ1-5 gives the full variable domain: DGGITQSPKYLFRKEGQNVTLSCEQNLNHDAMYWYRQDPGQGLRLIYYSQIVNDFQKGDIAEGYSVSREKKESFPLTVTSAQKNPTAFYLCASKHTSSNQPQHFGDGTRLSIL.